A selection of T cell receptor beta chains follows, all from one sample in a study of T cells in Graves' hyperthyroidism and ophthalmopathy. TCRdb independently ran MiXCR on the multiplex PCR reads; one entry per CDR3 protein. The data show 600,000 or so distinct CDR3 sequences, roughly 16% seen once. Sequenced input: blood. The origin of the receptors is a woman under 40 with Graves' hyperthyroidism. CDR3s leave out the opening cysteine and the closing phenylalanine or tryptophan. The D gene is left open where the match is weak.

length	D	V	J	CDR3
11	.	TRBV5-4	TRBJ2-1	ASMSGVAYEQF
12	.	TRBV12-3/TRBV12-4	TRBJ2-2	ASSFGGWAGELF
13	.	TRBV6-1	TRBJ2-5	ASSSLRLGEWAQY
12	.	TRBV4-1	TRBJ2-3	ASSQGETTDTQY
14	.	TRBV15	TRBJ1-5	ATSRTKKGVDQPQH
17	.	TRBV15	TRBJ2-4	ATSRDLADSSLAKNIQY
15	TRBD2	TRBV20-1	TRBJ2-7	SALFGLAGVGGREQY
11	.	TRBV2	TRBJ2-5	ASSVPGVETQY
13	.	TRBV20-1	TRBJ1-2	SARDARIPGYGYT
11	TRBD2	TRBV20-1	TRBJ2-7	SARSSGRGEQY
13	.	TRBV7-6	TRBJ1-2	ASSLVSGDPYGYT
15	.	TRBV28	TRBJ2-5	ASSPTSSGTYQETQY
13	TRBD1	TRBV13	TRBJ1-6	ASSPDRGTFSPLH
13	.	TRBV19	TRBJ1-6	ASNLRTRMDSPLH
12	.	TRBV19	TRBJ1-5	ASSGGRGGQPQH
13	TRBD2	TRBV6-1	TRBJ2-7	ASSRTSGRAYEQY
14	.	TRBV27	TRBJ2-6	ASSLRGVYGANVLT
13	.	TRBV20-1	TRBJ2-3	SATRRELSTDTQY
9	.	TRBV5-6	TRBJ2-7	ASQSSYEQY
12	.	TRBV6-1	TRBJ1-1	ASSDQGTGTEAF
9	.	TRBV28	TRBJ2-7	ASSSRPEQY
12	.	TRBV20-1	TRBJ2-3	SAPNSAGTDTQY
11	.	TRBV19	TRBJ2-2	ASRTSRDGELF
14	TRBD2	TRBV4-2	.	ASSHLTAGGPYEQF
17	TRBD2	TRBV3-1	TRBJ2-1	ASSQGLTYGLAGVVEQF
11	TRBD1	TRBV20-1	TRBJ1-2	SAQLLQGSGYT
14	TRBD2	TRBV4-1	TRBJ2-1	ASSQGRLAGSNEQF
13	TRBD1	TRBV28	TRBJ2-2	ASSLDRVNTGELF
12	TRBD1	TRBV30	TRBJ2-6	AWGQGTGANVLT
14	.	TRBV20-1	TRBJ2-1	SARDPGTSSYNEQF
12	TRBD2	TRBV19	TRBJ2-7	ASSMTGGVSEQY
14	TRBD2	TRBV19	TRBJ2-1	ASSSQAGGSYNEQF
12	.	TRBV29-1	TRBJ1-1	SVEDPGQGTEAF
14	.	TRBV14	TRBJ2-1	ASSQRAPGSYNEQF
11	TRBD2	TRBV20-1	TRBJ2-2	SASAGEGGELF
12	TRBD1	TRBV5-1	TRBJ2-2	ASSGQGAAGELF
12	.	TRBV5-1	TRBJ2-3	ASISGTGVGTQY
10	.	TRBV29-1	TRBJ1-1	SVGWDDTEAF
12	.	TRBV11-2	TRBJ1-5	ASNPTGGAQPQH